A selection of T cell receptor beta chains follows, all from one sample in a study of T cell responses to AZD1222 COVID-19 vaccine. Repertoires were generated with immunoSEQ multiplex PCR, while TCRdb's copy carries only in-frame clones and drops some. The data show about 110,000 clones, about 90% seen once. The sequencing here drew on peripheral blood, taken 28 days after the second AZD1222 dose. The origin of the receptors is an adult who received the AZD1222 COVID-19 vaccine. The conserved cysteine and the conserved F or W are not part of the CDR3 here. For some rows the clone size is stated as once, few or many, or as a class when expanded; others skip it.

j_call: TRBJ1-1; clone_size: -; v_call: TRBV25-1; cdr3_aa: ASRADRGRVTEAF
j_call: TRBJ1-4; clone_size: -; v_call: TRBV6-5; cdr3_aa: ASRGAPSTNEKLF
j_call: TRBJ1-1; clone_size: -; v_call: TRBV19; cdr3_aa: ASSISGGGTEAF
j_call: TRBJ1-5; clone_size: -; v_call: TRBV29-1; cdr3_aa: SVDRGDNQPQH
j_call: TRBJ1-1; clone_size: -; v_call: TRBV7-8; cdr3_aa: ASRAQGIPTEAF
j_call: TRBJ2-1; clone_size: -; v_call: TRBV7-6; cdr3_aa: ASSLDAGSNNEQF
j_call: TRBJ2-7; clone_size: -; v_call: TRBV10-1; cdr3_aa: ASSESGGQGAYEQY
j_call: TRBJ2-7; clone_size: -; v_call: TRBV5-1; cdr3_aa: ASSRVELRDSRAYEQY
j_call: TRBJ1-3; clone_size: -; v_call: TRBV6-5; cdr3_aa: ASTSSGNTIY
j_call: TRBJ2-1; clone_size: -; v_call: TRBV28; cdr3_aa: ASTLGLAGGSGNEQF
j_call: TRBJ2-5; clone_size: -; v_call: TRBV4-2; cdr3_aa: ASSRSAQETQY
j_call: TRBJ1-1; clone_size: -; v_call: TRBV6-5; cdr3_aa: ASSYSAGVGTEAF
j_call: TRBJ1-1; clone_size: once; v_call: TRBV12-3/TRBV12-4; cdr3_aa: ASSPTGRLAF
j_call: TRBJ2-3; clone_size: -; v_call: TRBV7-8; cdr3_aa: ASSFASGVLDTQY
j_call: TRBJ1-3; clone_size: -; v_call: TRBV12-3/TRBV12-4; cdr3_aa: AQRTGTGNTIY